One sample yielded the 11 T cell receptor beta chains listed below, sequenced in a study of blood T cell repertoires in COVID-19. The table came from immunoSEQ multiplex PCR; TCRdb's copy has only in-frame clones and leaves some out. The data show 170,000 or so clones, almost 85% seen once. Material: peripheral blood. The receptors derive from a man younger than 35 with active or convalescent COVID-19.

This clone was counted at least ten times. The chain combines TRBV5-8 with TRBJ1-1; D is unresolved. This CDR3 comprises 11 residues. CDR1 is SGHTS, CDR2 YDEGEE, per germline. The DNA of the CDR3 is TGTGCTACTGGCGGGAGGACTGAAGCTTTCTTT. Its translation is CATGGRTEAFF.

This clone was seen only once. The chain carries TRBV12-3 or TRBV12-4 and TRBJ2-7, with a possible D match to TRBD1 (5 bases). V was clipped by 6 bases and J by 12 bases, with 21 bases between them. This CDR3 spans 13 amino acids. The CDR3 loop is CASRPSKGPYAYF. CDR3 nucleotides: TGTGCCAGCAGGCCCTCCAAGGGGCCGTACGCGTACTTC.

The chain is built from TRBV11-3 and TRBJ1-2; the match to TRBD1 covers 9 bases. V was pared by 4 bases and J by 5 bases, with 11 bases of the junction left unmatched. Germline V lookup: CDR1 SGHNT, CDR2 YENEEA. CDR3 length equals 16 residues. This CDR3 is CASSSRTGGAEYGYTF. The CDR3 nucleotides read TGTGCCAGCAGCTCCAGAACAGGGGGCGCCGAGTATGGCTACACCTTC.

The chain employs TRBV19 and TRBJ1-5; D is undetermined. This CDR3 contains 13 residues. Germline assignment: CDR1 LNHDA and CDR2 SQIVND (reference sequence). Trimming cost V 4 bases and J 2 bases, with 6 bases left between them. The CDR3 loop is CASSTQGNQPQHF. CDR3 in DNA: TGTGCCAGTAGTACCCAGGGCAATCAGCCCCAGCATTTT.

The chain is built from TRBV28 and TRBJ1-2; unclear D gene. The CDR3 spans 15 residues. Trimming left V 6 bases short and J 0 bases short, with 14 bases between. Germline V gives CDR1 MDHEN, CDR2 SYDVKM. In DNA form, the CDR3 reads TGTGCCAGCAGACGTGAGGGCGGTGCTAACTATGGCTACACCTTC. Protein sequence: CASRREGGANYGYTF.

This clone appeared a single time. CDR3 DNA: TGTGCCAGCAGCCAGACAGGGGAAAGCTCCTACGAGCAGTACTTC. Translated, it gives CASSQTGESSYEQYF. The chain combines TRBV4-2 with TRBJ2-7; 8 positions match TRBD1. The CDR3 has 15 amino acids. J lost 0 bases, V lost 3 bases, and 4 bases had no gene match. CDR1 is LGHNA, CDR2 YNFKEQ, per germline.

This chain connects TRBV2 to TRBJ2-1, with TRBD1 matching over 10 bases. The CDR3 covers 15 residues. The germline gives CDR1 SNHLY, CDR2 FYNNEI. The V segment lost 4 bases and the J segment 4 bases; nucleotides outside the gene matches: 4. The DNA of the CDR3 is TGTGCCAGCAGTGGACCGGGACAGGGGTACAATGAGCAGTTCTTC. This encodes CASSGPGQGYNEQFF.

The CDR3 is CASSLGDSVMNTEAFF. In DNA form, the CDR3 reads TGTGCCAGCAGCTTGGGGGACAGCGTCATGAACACTGAAGCTTTCTTT. This sequence joins TRBV7-6 and TRBJ1-1; 7 nucleotides align to TRBD1. The germline V gene encodes CDR1 SGHVS and CDR2 FNYEAQ. With V trimmed by 3 bases and J by 0 bases, 7 bases remained unmatched. This CDR3 has 16 amino acids.

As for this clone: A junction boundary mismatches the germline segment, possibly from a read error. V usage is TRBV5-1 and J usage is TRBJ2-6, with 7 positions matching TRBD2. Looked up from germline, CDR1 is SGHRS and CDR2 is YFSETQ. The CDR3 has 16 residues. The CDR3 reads CARSLWGGSGANVLTF. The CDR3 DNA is TGCGCCCGCAGCTTGTGGGGGGGCTCTGGGGCCAACGTCCTGACTTTC. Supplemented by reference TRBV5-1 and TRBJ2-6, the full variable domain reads KAGVTQTPRYLIKTRGQQVTLSCSPISGHRSVSWYQQTPGQGLQFLFEYFSETQRNKGNFPGRFSGRQFSNSRSEMNVSTLELGDSALYLCARSLWGGSGANVLTFGAGSRLTVL.

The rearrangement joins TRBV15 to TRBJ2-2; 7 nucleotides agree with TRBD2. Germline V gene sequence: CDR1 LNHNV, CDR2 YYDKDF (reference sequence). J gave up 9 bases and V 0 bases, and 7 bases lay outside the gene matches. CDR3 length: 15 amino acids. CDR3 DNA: TGTGCCACCAGCAGAGATCGGGGGGTTTCTAGGGAGCTGTTTTTT. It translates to CATSRDRGVSRELFF.

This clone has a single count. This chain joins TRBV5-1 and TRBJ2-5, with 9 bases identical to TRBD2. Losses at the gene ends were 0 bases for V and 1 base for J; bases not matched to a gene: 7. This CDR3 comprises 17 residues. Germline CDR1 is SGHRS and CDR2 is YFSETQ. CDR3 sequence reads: CASSLVGSTSGQETQYF. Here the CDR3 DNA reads TGCGCCAGCAGCTTGGTTGGGTCGACTAGCGGCCAAGAGACCCAGTACTTC.